This T cell receptor (beta chain) was captured by sequencing in a study of T cells in Graves' hyperthyroidism and ophthalmopathy. As for the study in general: Peripheral blood was drawn at first diagnosis, prior to all treatment.

Hyperthyroidism in the patients, aged 18 to 65, was newly diagnosed and under 2 months in duration. Exclusions: uncontrolled infection, other autoimmune disease, pregnancy, lactation. This CDR3 spans 13 amino acids. V shed 8 bases and J shed 5 bases, with 15 bases lying between them. The investigators amplified TCR beta CDR3 regions from RNA transcripts. During a first-round RT-PCR of the TCR CDR3, the HTBI primer set was used. In TCRdb, the multiplex PCR reads were re-called with MiXCR into one record per CDR3 protein. The data show fewer than 300,000 distinct CDR3 sequences, 25% to 30% seen once. The sequenced sample consisted of blood. This receptor was identified in a man aged 35-49 years with Graves' hyperthyroidism that later progressed to Graves' ophthalmopathy. This rearrangement joins TRBV12-3 or TRBV12-4 to TRBJ2-5, with a tentative D call TRBD2 (5 bases). CDR3 coding DNA: TGTGCCAGCGGACTGGACGTTGGGGAGACCCAGTACTTC. It translates to CASGLDVGETQYF.